Each of the 8 T cell receptor beta chains below was sequenced from the same sample in a study of glioma-infiltrating T cells. Using RNA template, CDR3s of TCR alpha and beta were amplified with iRepertoire arm-PCR. TCRdb recomputed calls from the multiplex PCR reads with MiXCR, one row per CDR3 protein. The sample shows more than 95,000 distinct CDR3 sequences, roughly 30% of them seen only once. The sample was glioma tissue, nonneoplastic brain tissue, or PBMCs (not recorded which). The receptors come from a human donor with low-grade glioma or glioblastoma, undergoing nonglioma brain surgery, or in good health (not recorded which).

The V and J genes are TRBV20-1 and TRBJ2-3, with D possibly being TRBD1 or TRBD2 (5 bases each). Germline values: CDR1 DFQATT, CDR2 SNEGSKA (reference sequence). The CDR3 extends over 13 amino acids. V dropped 5 bases and J dropped 1 base, with 10 bases sitting between them. The CDR3, as DNA: TGCAGTGCTCCCGGGGCGGGCACAGATACGCAGTATTTT. Translated, it gives CSAPGAGTDTQYF.

This clonotype occurred many times. The rearrangement uses TRBV7-2 and TRBJ2-5, with D possibly being TRBD1 (6 bases). The ends were cut back, 4 bases at V and 4 bases at J, with 10 bases in the middle. This CDR3 comprises 13 residues. Germline CDR1 and CDR2: SGHTA and FQGNSA. The CDR3 is CASSSTQGETQYF. CDR3 DNA: TGTGCCAGCAGCTCAACACAGGGAGAGACCCAGTACTTC.

Turning to this clonotype: A clone one base away is much larger, so this may be a read error. The chain links TRBV28 to TRBJ2-5; TRBD1 or TRBD2 may be the D gene (5 bases each). Germline V gene lookup returns CDR1 MDHEN and CDR2 SYDVKM. The CDR3 runs to 13 residues. Trimming took off 2 bases at V and 8 bases at J, with 12 bases between the two ends. CDR3 DNA sequence: TGTGCCAGCAGTTTACAGGGAGAGATAACCCAGTACTTC. It yields the protein CASSLQGEITQYF.

This clonotype was counted a few times. The J gene is TRBJ2-7, the V gene TRBV3-1; D unclear. V lost 3 bases, J lost 2 bases, and 8 bases lay in between. Germline lookup yields CDR1 LGHDT and CDR2 YNNKEL (reference sequence). The CDR3 runs to 13 residues. The CDR3, as DNA: TGTGCCAGCAGCCATCGGCAGGCCTACGAGCAGTACTTC. Translated, it gives CASSHRQAYEQYF.

The table lists this clonotype with a count of one. Being one base from a much bigger clone, this may be a read error. The rearrangement links TRBV6-1 to TRBJ2-7; possible D gene TRBD1, 5 bases. The CDR3 extends over 16 amino acids. Looked up from germline, CDR1 is MNHNS and CDR2 is SASEGT. CDR3 protein: CAISEPGSGRADEQYF. CDR3 bases: TGTGCCATCAGTGAACCAGGTTCCGGCAGGGCGGACGAGCAGTACTTC.

V is TRBV6-1 and J is TRBJ2-7; TRBD2 agrees at 7 bases. Losses at the gene ends were 6 bases for V and 0 bases for J; bases not matched to a gene: 8. CDR3 size: 15 residues. Germline V CDR1 and CDR2: MNHNS, SASEGT. In DNA form, the CDR3 reads TGTGCCAGCAGAAAAGAACGGGGGGACTCCTACGAGCAGTACTTC. As protein: CASRKERGDSYEQYF.

V is TRBV20-1 and J is TRBJ2-1; 9 bases are a match to TRBD2. CDR3 length: 14 amino acids. The germline V gene encodes CDR1 DFQATT and CDR2 SNEGSKA (reference sequence). Trimming at V came to 5 bases and at J to 7 bases, leaving 9 bases not matched to a gene. Written as DNA, the CDR3 is TGCAGTGCTTCAGCGGGGGGCCACCGAAATGAGCAGTTCTTC. Protein sequence: CSASAGGHRNEQFF.

This chain joins TRBV7-2 and TRBJ2-5, with D perhaps being TRBD1 or TRBD2 (5 bases each). The germline CDR1 and CDR2 sequences are SGHTA and FQGNSA. The germline V and J ends were trimmed by 5 bases and 1 base, with 14 bases remaining between them. The CDR3 length is 15 residues. The CDR3, as DNA: TGTGCCAGCAGCATCAGGGTTGGGGGCCAAGAGACCCAGTACTTC. Translating gives CASSIRVGGQETQYF.